The next 15 T cell receptor beta chains were all read from a single sample in a study of blood T cells in healthy people across ages. Together with a sample-barcoded 5' primer, a J-beta primer mix was included in a second PCR lasting about 6 to 11 cycles. A single record per CDR3 protein comes from TCRdb applying MiXCR to the 5' RACE reads. The table lists over 750,000 distinct CDR3 sequences, roughly 25% of them singletons. This same sample was also part of a study on T cells of mothers and their children.

Sequenced material: blood. These receptors all come from a boy younger than 18 in good health.

J is TRBJ2-1 and V is TRBV20-1; 8 bases agree with TRBD2. CDR1 is DFQATT, CDR2 SNEGSKA, per germline (reference sequence). The CDR3 spans 14 residues. Germline trimming cut 6 bases from V and 4 bases from J; bases unmatched to any gene: 8. The CDR3 coding sequence is TGCAGTGCCACAAGCGGGAGAGGGTACAATGAGCAGTTCTTC. The encoded protein is CSATSGRGYNEQFF.

The chain couples TRBV20-1 to TRBJ1-4; no reliable D call. Trimming removed 0 bases at V and 4 bases at J, with 9 bases between. This CDR3 is 14 amino acids long. Per germline, CDR1 DFQATT and CDR2 SNEGSKA (reference sequence). DNA for the CDR3: TGCAGTGCTAGAGATCCACAGCTTAATGAAAAACTGTTTTTT. Translating it yields CSARDPQLNEKLFF.

The chain is built from TRBV7-2 and TRBJ2-5, with TRBD1 matching 9 bases. The CDR3 loop spans 14 amino acids. J was trimmed by 4 bases and V by 4 bases; bases with no gene match: 4. Looked up from germline, CDR1 is SGHTA and CDR2 is FQGNSA. The CDR3 sequence is CASSSLQGAETQYF. DNA of the CDR3: TGTGCCAGCAGCTCGCTACAGGGGGCAGAGACCCAGTACTTC.

Only a few counts were recorded for this clonotype. This chain links TRBV29-1 with TRBJ1-1; no clear D. Trimming stripped 4 bases from V and 0 bases from J, with 9 bases between. The CDR3 length is 13 residues. Germline values: CDR1 SQVTM, CDR2 ANQGSEA. The CDR3 reads CSVGQIMNTEAFF. The CDR3 region has the DNA TGCAGCGTTGGGCAGATCATGAACACTGAAGCTTTCTTT.

A few counts support this clonotype. V is TRBV6-1 and J is TRBJ2-5; tentatively, D is TRBD1 or TRBD2 (5 bases each). Trimming removed 8 bases at V and 2 bases at J, with 18 bases between. Germline V gene lookup returns CDR1 MNHNS and CDR2 SASEGT. This CDR3 has 15 amino acids. The CDR3 nucleotides are TGTGCCAGCGTACGAGGGGTTAACCCACAAGAGACCCAGTACTTC. This translates into CASVRGVNPQETQYF.

The gene calls are TRBV7-9 and TRBJ2-5, with D possibly TRBD1 on 7 matching bases. The J call may be mistaken, given a closer DNA end match to TRBJ2-7. The germline V gene has CDR1 SEHNR and CDR2 FQNEAQ (reference sequence). The CDR3 is made up of 14 amino acids. Written as DNA, the CDR3 is TGTGCCAGCAGCTCGCAGGGGGGTCCTGACGAGCAGTACTTC. This sequence encodes CASSSQGGPDEQYF.

The CDR3 DNA is TGTGCCAGCAGGGCCCCCGCAGGGGGCGAGTACGAGCAGTACTTC. This sequence encodes CASRAPAGGEYEQYF. The chain links TRBV6-5 to TRBJ2-7; 8 nucleotides align to TRBD1. The CDR3 has 15 residues. V dropped 6 bases and J dropped 4; count of bases not matched to a gene: 11. Germline assignment: CDR1 MNHEY and CDR2 SVGAGI.

This clonotype has only a few counts. The chain uses TRBV20-1 and TRBJ2-3; 7 nucleotides match TRBD1. Trimming at V came to 5 bases and at J to 0 bases, leaving 2 bases not matched to a gene. The CDR3 covers 13 residues. CDR1 DFQATT and CDR2 SNEGSKA come from the germline V gene (reference sequence). This CDR3 is CSALTGSTDTQYF. The CDR3 region has the DNA TGCAGTGCTTTGACAGGGAGCACAGATACGCAGTATTTT.

The rearrangement links TRBV14 to TRBJ2-1; D is undetermined. Trimming took 4 bases from V and 9 from J, leaving 10 bases between them. Germline V gene data show CDR1 as SGHDN and CDR2 as FVKESK. The length of the CDR3 is 12 residues. CDR3 coding DNA: TGTGCCAGCAGCCTGAAGGGCGGTGAGCAGTTCTTC. Protein: CASSLKGGEQFF.

This clonotype was observed a handful of times. The chain combines TRBV29-1 with TRBJ1-4; the D is unclear. This CDR3 region has 13 residues. Trimming cost V 5 bases and J 4 bases, with 11 bases left between them. The germline V gene encodes CDR1 SQVTM and CDR2 ANQGSEA. The CDR3 nucleotides are TGCAGCGTTCGGACGGCGAGTAATGAAAAACTGTTTTTT. Amino acids: CSVRTASNEKLFF.

This clonotype came up many times. V usage is TRBV29-1 and J usage is TRBJ2-1; D perhaps matches TRBD1 (5 bases). The CDR3 sequence is 11 residues long. Germline loops: CDR1 SQVTM, CDR2 ANQGSEA. Between the trimmed V and J ends, which lost 3 bases and 10 bases, there was a span of 10 bases. The CDR3 DNA sequence: TGCAGCGTTGAGATCGGACAAGAGCAGTTCTTC. Translation gives CSVEIGQEQFF.

In this sample, this clonotype turned up a few times. The chain couples TRBV27 to TRBJ2-1; D is ambiguous. Germline V gene lookup returns CDR1 MNHEY and CDR2 SMNVEV (reference sequence). The length of the CDR3 is 14 residues. V lost 0 bases and J lost 4, with 7 bases in between. CDR3 nucleotides: TGTGCCAGCAGTTTATCAGGTGAATACAATGAGCAGTTCTTC. Amino acids: CASSLSGEYNEQFF.

The chain carries TRBV10-3 and TRBJ2-5; TRBD1 is a possible D gene (6 bases). The DNA matches TRBJ2-7 better at its end, which makes the J call doubtful. The CDR3 is 14 residues long. Germline V lookup: CDR1 ENHRY, CDR2 SYGVKD. CDR3 nucleotide sequence: TGTGCCATCAGTGAGACAGGGTCTAGCAACGAGCAGTACTTC. Protein: CAISETGSSNEQYF.

This clonotype was recorded a few times. V and J are TRBV29-1 and TRBJ2-4; D is unresolved. This CDR3 has 13 amino acids. From germline, CDR1 is SQVTM and CDR2 ANQGSEA. Trimming took 6 bases from V and 0 from J, leaving 9 bases between them. CDR3 residues: CSVGNLAKNIQYF. CDR3 nucleotides: TGCAGCGTCGGAAATTTAGCCAAAAACATTCAGTACTTC.

About this clonotype itself: The germline gene is not matched at one end of the junction; a read error may be the cause. This chain uses TRBV5-1 with TRBJ2-5; D may be TRBD1 or TRBD2 (6 bases each). Germline lookup yields CDR1 SGHRS and CDR2 YFSETQ. The CDR3 has 14 residues. The CDR3 region has the DNA TGCGCCAGCAGCTTGGAGGGGGGCCAAGATACCCAGTACTTC. Residues: CASSLEGGQDTQYF.